This TCR beta chain was identified in a study of OX40 agonist ivuxolimab in advanced cancers. In the study overall: Patients received intravenous ivuxolimab every 2 weeks at 0.01 to 10 mg/kg. Patients receiving dose escalation had hepatocellular carcinoma, melanoma, renal cell or head and neck cancer. Partial responses were achieved by three patients, of whom one had hepatocellular carcinoma and two had cutaneous melanoma. Eligibility rules accepted prior anti-PD-1, anti-PD-L1 or anti-CTLA-4 therapy, and 40% to 50% had some.

The CDR3 covers 11 residues. The junction had 1 base not matched to a gene; V was cut back by 6 bases and J by 11 bases. Germline values: CDR1 SEHNR, CDR2 FQNEAQ (reference sequence). This table comes from immunoSEQ multiplex PCR, and its TCRdb copy is limited to in-frame clones, with some not included. Seen here are around 51,000 clones, around nine tenths observed once, and the top ten hold 10%. Sequencing used CD4+ or CD8+ T cells sorted from blood, obtained in a trial of the OX40 agonist ivuxolimab. This sequence was found in an adult with an advanced solid tumor such as melanoma, head and neck, liver or kidney cancer. The J gene is TRBJ1-1, the V gene TRBV7-9, with 12 positions matching TRBD1. CDR3 amino acids: CASRGQGAAFF. CDR3 DNA: TGTGCCAGCAGGGGACAGGGGGCGGCTTTCTTT.